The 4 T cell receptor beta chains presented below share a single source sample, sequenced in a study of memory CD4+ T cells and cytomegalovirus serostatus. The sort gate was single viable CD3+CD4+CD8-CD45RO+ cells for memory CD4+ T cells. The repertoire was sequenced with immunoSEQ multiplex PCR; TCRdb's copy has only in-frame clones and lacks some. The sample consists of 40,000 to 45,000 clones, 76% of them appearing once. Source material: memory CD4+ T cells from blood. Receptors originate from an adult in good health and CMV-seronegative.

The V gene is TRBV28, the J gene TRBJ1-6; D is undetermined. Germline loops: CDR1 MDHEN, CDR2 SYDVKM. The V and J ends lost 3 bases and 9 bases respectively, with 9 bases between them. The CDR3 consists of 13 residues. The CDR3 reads CASSLSGVSPLHF. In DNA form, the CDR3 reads TGTGCCAGCAGTTTGTCCGGGGTTTCACCCCTCCACTTT. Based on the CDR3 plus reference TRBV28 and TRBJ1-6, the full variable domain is DVKVTQSSRYLVKRTGEKVFLECVQDMDHENMFWYRQDPGLGLRLIYFSYDVKMKEKGDIPEGYSVSREKKERFSLILESASTNQTSMYLCASSLSGVSPLHFGNGTRLTVT.

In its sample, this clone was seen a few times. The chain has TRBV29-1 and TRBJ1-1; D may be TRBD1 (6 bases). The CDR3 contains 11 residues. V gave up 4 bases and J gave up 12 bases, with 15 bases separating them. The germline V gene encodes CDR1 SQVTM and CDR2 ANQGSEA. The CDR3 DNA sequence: TGCAGCGTTGCAGTCGGGGGGGCACCTTTCTTT. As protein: CSVAVGGAPFF.

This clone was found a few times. CDR3 amino acids: CASKPGHSYTGELFF. CDR3 nucleotides: TGTGCCAGCAAGCCTGGGCACTCTTACACCGGGGAGCTGTTTTTT. The chain couples TRBV2 to TRBJ2-2, with D hard to call. Germline CDR1 SNHLY, CDR2 FYNNEI. V was trimmed by 7 bases and J by 3 bases, leaving 15 bases between them. There are 15 residues in the CDR3.

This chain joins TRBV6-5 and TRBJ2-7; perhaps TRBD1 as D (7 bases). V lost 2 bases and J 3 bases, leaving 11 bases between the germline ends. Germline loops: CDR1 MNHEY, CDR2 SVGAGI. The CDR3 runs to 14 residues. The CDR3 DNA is TGTGCCAGCAGTTACGGAGGGGGCAGCTACGAGCAGTACTTC. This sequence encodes CASSYGGGSYEQYF.